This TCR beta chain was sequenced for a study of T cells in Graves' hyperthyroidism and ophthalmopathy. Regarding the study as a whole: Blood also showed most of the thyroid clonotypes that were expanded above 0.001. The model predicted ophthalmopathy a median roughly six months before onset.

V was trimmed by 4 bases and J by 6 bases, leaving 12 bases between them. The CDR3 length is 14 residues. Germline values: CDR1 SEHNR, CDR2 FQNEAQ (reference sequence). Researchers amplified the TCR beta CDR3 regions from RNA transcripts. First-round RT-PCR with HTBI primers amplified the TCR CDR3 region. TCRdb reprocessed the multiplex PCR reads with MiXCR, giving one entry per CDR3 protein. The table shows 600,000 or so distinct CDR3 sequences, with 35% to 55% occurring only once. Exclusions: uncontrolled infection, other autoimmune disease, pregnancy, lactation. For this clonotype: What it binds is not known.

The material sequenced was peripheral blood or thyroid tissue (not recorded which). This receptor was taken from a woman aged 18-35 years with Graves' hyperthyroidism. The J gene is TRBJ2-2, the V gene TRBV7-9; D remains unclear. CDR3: CASSSLKAAGELFF. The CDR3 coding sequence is TGTGCCAGCAGCTCCCTGAAGGCCGCCGGGGAGCTGTTTTTT.